The source of this T cell receptor beta chain is a study of blood T cells in healthy people across ages. This clonotype was counted a few times. The CDR3 is 15 amino acids. Germline CDR1 is SGDLS and CDR2 is YYNGEE. Trimming stripped 0 bases from V and 2 bases from J, with 12 bases between. With a J-beta primer mix and a sample-barcoded 5' primer, a second PCR ran 7 to 11 cycles. Carrying 12 random nucleotides, a template-switch adaptor labeled each individual cDNA molecule. TCRdb recomputed calls from the 5' RACE reads with MiXCR, one row per CDR3 protein. The top ten hold about 3.3% of the sample, which has more than 450,000 distinct CDR3 sequences, about 26% seen once. Separately, the same data were catalogued under a study of T cells of mothers and their children.

Sample: blood. The sequence came from a boy aged 2 to 10 in good health. The chain joins TRBV9 to TRBJ2-7; perhaps TRBD2 as D (5 bases). The CDR3 loop is CASSVGSSGAYEQYF. In nucleotides, the CDR3 is TGTGCCAGCAGCGTAGGTTCCAGCGGCGCCTACGAGCAGTACTTC.